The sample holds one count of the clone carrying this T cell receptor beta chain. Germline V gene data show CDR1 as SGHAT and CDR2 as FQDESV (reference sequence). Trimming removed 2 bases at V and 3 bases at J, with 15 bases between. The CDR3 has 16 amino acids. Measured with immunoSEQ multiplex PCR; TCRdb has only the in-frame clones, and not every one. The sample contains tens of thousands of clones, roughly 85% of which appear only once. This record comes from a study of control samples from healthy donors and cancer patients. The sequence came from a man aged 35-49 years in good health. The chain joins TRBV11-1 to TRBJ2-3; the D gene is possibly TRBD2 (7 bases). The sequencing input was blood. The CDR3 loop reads CASSLLWGGGTDTQYF. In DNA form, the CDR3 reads TGTGCCAGCAGCTTACTCTGGGGGGGCGGGACAGATACGCAGTATTTT.